This is a list of T cell receptor beta chains from one sample in a study of shared clonotypes between healthy human individuals. Profiled with immunoSEQ multiplex PCR; TCRdb holds only in-frame clones, not every one. The top ten hold 0.36% of the sample, which has about 2.4 million clones, 93% seen once. The sequenced sample consisted of naive CD4+ T cells from PBMCs. The source of these receptors is a man between 18 and 29 years old in good health. Some clones in this sample may be carry-over from other donors' samples. The CDR3 runs from the conserved cysteine through the conserved F or W. D genes are given only for firm matches. Clone size, where shown, is once, few, many, or a class for clones that have expanded.

j_call: TRBJ1-5
cdr3_length: 14
v_call: TRBV19
clone_size: .
d_call: TRBD1
cdr3_aa: CASSLTGGRQPQHF
cdr3_nt: TGTGCCAGTAGTCTCACAGGGGGTCGGCAGCCCCAGCATTTT

j_call: TRBJ2-7
cdr3_length: 14
v_call: TRBV5-6
clone_size: .
d_call: TRBD1
cdr3_aa: CASSRGQTINEQYF
cdr3_nt: TGTGCCAGCAGCCGGGGACAGACGATAAACGAGCAGTACTTC

j_call: TRBJ2-5
cdr3_length: 16
v_call: TRBV5-1
clone_size: .
d_call: TRBD2
cdr3_aa: CASSPGTSGKGETQYF
cdr3_nt: TGCGCCAGCAGCCCCGGGACTAGCGGGAAAGGAGAGACCCAGTACTTC

j_call: TRBJ2-5
cdr3_length: 13
v_call: TRBV2
clone_size: .
d_call: TRBD2
cdr3_aa: CASIGLAGETQYF
cdr3_nt: TGTGCCAGCATCGGACTAGCGGGGGAGACCCAGTACTTC

j_call: TRBJ2-3
cdr3_length: 17
v_call: TRBV11-2
clone_size: .
d_call: TRBD2
cdr3_aa: CASSFRGLAGNTDTQYF
cdr3_nt: TGTGCCAGCAGCTTCAGGGGACTAGCGGGGAACACAGATACGCAGTATTTT

j_call: TRBJ2-3
cdr3_length: 14
v_call: TRBV7-3
clone_size: .
d_call: TRBD1
cdr3_aa: CASSSWTGADTQYF
cdr3_nt: TGTGCCAGCAGCTCCTGGACAGGGGCAGATACGCAGTATTTT

j_call: TRBJ2-7
cdr3_length: 17
v_call: TRBV27
clone_size: .
d_call: .
cdr3_aa: CASSLMTDPRGSYEQYF
cdr3_nt: TGTGCCAGCAGTTTAATGACGGACCCCAGGGGCTCCTACGAGCAGTACTTC

j_call: TRBJ2-3
cdr3_length: 16
v_call: TRBV4-1
clone_size: .
d_call: TRBD2
cdr3_aa: CASSHELSGRGDTQYF
cdr3_nt: TGCGCCAGCAGCCACGAGTTGAGCGGGAGAGGCGATACGCAGTATTTT

j_call: TRBJ1-2
cdr3_length: 14
v_call: TRBV7-9
clone_size: .
d_call: TRBD1
cdr3_aa: CASSRTGINYGYTF
cdr3_nt: TGTGCCAGCAGCAGGACAGGTATTAACTATGGCTACACCTTC

j_call: TRBJ2-5
cdr3_length: 14
v_call: TRBV7-2
clone_size: .
d_call: .
cdr3_aa: CASSLDTQQETQYF
cdr3_nt: TGTGCCAGCAGCTTAGACACACAGCAAGAGACCCAGTACTTC

j_call: TRBJ1-3
cdr3_length: 15
v_call: TRBV30
clone_size: .
d_call: .
cdr3_aa: CAWRLRGGTGNTIYF
cdr3_nt: TGTGCCTGGAGATTGAGGGGAGGCACTGGAAACACCATATATTTT

j_call: TRBJ2-3
cdr3_length: 13
v_call: TRBV11-3
clone_size: .
d_call: .
cdr3_aa: CASRGTATDTQYF
cdr3_nt: TGTGCCAGCCGCGGGACAGCAACAGATACGCAGTATTTT

j_call: TRBJ2-2
cdr3_length: 15
v_call: TRBV5-1
clone_size: .
d_call: TRBD1
cdr3_aa: CASSLQGTRPGELFF
cdr3_nt: TGCGCCAGCAGCTTACAGGGGACGAGGCCCGGGGAGCTGTTTTTT

j_call: TRBJ1-4
cdr3_length: 14
v_call: TRBV5-4
clone_size: .
d_call: .
cdr3_aa: CASSYTGPNEKLFF
cdr3_nt: TGTGCCAGCAGCTATACAGGGCCCAATGAAAAACTGTTTTTT

j_call: TRBJ1-2
cdr3_length: 17
v_call: TRBV5-4
clone_size: .
d_call: .
cdr3_aa: CASSGPSGTQLPYGYTF
cdr3_nt: TGTGCCAGCAGCGGGCCTTCCGGGACACAACTTCCCTATGGCTACACCTTC

j_call: TRBJ1-5
cdr3_length: 15
v_call: TRBV18
clone_size: .
d_call: TRBD1
cdr3_aa: CASSPPGTGNQPQHF
cdr3_nt: TGTGCCAGCTCACCCCCCGGGACAGGGAACCAGCCCCAGCATTTT

j_call: TRBJ1-3
cdr3_length: 15
v_call: TRBV7-2
clone_size: .
d_call: .
cdr3_aa: CASSLRSSSGNTIYF
cdr3_nt: TGTGCCAGCAGCTTAAGAAGTAGCTCTGGAAACACCATATATTTT

j_call: TRBJ2-3
cdr3_length: 15
v_call: TRBV6-1
clone_size: .
d_call: TRBD1
cdr3_aa: CASSLDRVRTDTQYF
cdr3_nt: TGTGCCAGCAGCCTTGACAGGGTTCGGACAGATACGCAGTATTTT

j_call: TRBJ2-7
cdr3_length: 15
v_call: TRBV5-1
clone_size: once
d_call: TRBD1
cdr3_aa: CASSWTGQGAGEQYF
cdr3_nt: TGCGCCAGCAGCTGGACGGGACAGGGGGCAGGCGAGCAGTACTTC

j_call: TRBJ2-7
cdr3_length: 15
v_call: TRBV9
clone_size: once
d_call: TRBD1
cdr3_aa: CASSVRDRGSYEQYF
cdr3_nt: TGTGCCAGCAGCGTAAGGGACAGGGGATCCTACGAGCAGTACTTC

j_call: TRBJ1-2
cdr3_length: 14
v_call: TRBV5-4
clone_size: .
d_call: TRBD1
cdr3_aa: CASSLGQGNYGYTF
cdr3_nt: TGTGCCAGCAGCTTGGGACAGGGCAACTATGGCTACACCTTC

j_call: TRBJ2-7
cdr3_length: 14
v_call: TRBV19
clone_size: .
d_call: TRBD1
cdr3_aa: CASSIGDRGHEQYF
cdr3_nt: TGTGCCAGTAGTATAGGGGACAGGGGGCACGAGCAGTACTTC

j_call: TRBJ2-1
cdr3_length: 17
v_call: TRBV9
clone_size: .
d_call: .
cdr3_aa: CASSPQMGDASYNEQFF
cdr3_nt: TGTGCCAGCAGCCCCCAGATGGGCGACGCCTCCTACAATGAGCAGTTCTTC

j_call: TRBJ1-1
cdr3_length: 13
v_call: TRBV6-6
clone_size: .
d_call: .
cdr3_aa: CASSYGGVSEAFF
cdr3_nt: TGTGCCAGCAGTTACGGAGGGGTAAGCGAAGCTTTCTTT

j_call: TRBJ2-2
cdr3_length: 15
v_call: TRBV5-1
clone_size: .
d_call: .
cdr3_aa: CASSQGAQGTGELFF
cdr3_nt: TGCGCCAGCAGCCAAGGGGCACAGGGCACCGGGGAGCTGTTTTTT

j_call: TRBJ2-1
cdr3_length: 15
v_call: TRBV19
clone_size: .
d_call: .
cdr3_aa: CASSARPPLGNEQFF
cdr3_nt: TGTGCCAGTAGTGCACGCCCCCCGTTGGGTAATGAGCAGTTCTTC

j_call: TRBJ2-3
cdr3_length: 14
v_call: TRBV2
clone_size: .
d_call: TRBD1
cdr3_aa: CASSPGQGLDTQYF
cdr3_nt: TGTGCCAGCAGTCCGGGACAGGGCCTCGATACGCAGTATTTT

j_call: TRBJ1-2
cdr3_length: 8
v_call: TRBV11-2
clone_size: .
d_call: .
cdr3_aa: CASSSGNF
cdr3_nt: TGTGCCAGCAGCTCGGGGAACTTC

j_call: TRBJ2-4
cdr3_length: 17
v_call: TRBV27
clone_size: .
d_call: .
cdr3_aa: CASSLSRQALAKNIQYF
cdr3_nt: TGTGCCAGCAGTTTATCGAGGCAGGCACTAGCCAAAAACATTCAGTACTTC

j_call: TRBJ2-3
cdr3_length: 16
v_call: TRBV7-6
clone_size: .
d_call: TRBD2
cdr3_aa: CASSGLAGLGTDTQYF
cdr3_nt: TGTGCCAGCAGCGGACTAGCGGGGCTCGGCACAGATACGCAGTATTTT

j_call: TRBJ1-1
cdr3_length: 13
v_call: TRBV9
clone_size: few
d_call: .
cdr3_aa: CASSEVGDTEAFF
cdr3_nt: TGTGCCAGCAGCGAGGTAGGAGACACTGAAGCTTTCTTT

j_call: TRBJ1-3
cdr3_length: 16
v_call: TRBV7-2
clone_size: .
d_call: .
cdr3_aa: CASSFLNPSSGNTIYF
cdr3_nt: TGTGCCAGCAGCTTCCTAAACCCGAGCTCTGGAAACACCATATATTTT

j_call: TRBJ1-1
cdr3_length: 11
v_call: TRBV25-1
clone_size: .
d_call: .
cdr3_aa: CAVGGHTEAFF
cdr3_nt: TGTGCCGTAGGTGGTCACACTGAAGCTTTCTTT

j_call: TRBJ2-1
cdr3_length: 16
v_call: TRBV7-3
clone_size: .
d_call: .
cdr3_aa: CASSPQGPVSYNEQFF
cdr3_nt: TGTGCCAGCAGCCCACAGGGACCTGTTTCCTACAATGAGCAGTTCTTC

j_call: TRBJ2-2
cdr3_length: 13
v_call: TRBV6-4
clone_size: once
d_call: .
cdr3_aa: CASSDRGTGELFF
cdr3_nt: TGTGCCAGCAGTGATCGGGGGACCGGGGAGCTGTTTTTT

j_call: TRBJ1-2
cdr3_length: 15
v_call: TRBV4-1
clone_size: .
d_call: .
cdr3_aa: CASSPGGQDGYGYTF
cdr3_nt: TGCGCCAGCAGCCCGGGGGGGCAGGATGGCTATGGCTACACCTTC

j_call: TRBJ2-7
cdr3_length: 12
v_call: TRBV7-9
clone_size: .
d_call: .
cdr3_aa: CASSWVGAEQYF
cdr3_nt: TGTGCCAGCAGCTGGGTCGGGGCCGAGCAGTACTTC

j_call: TRBJ1-1
cdr3_length: 13
v_call: TRBV9
clone_size: .
d_call: .
cdr3_aa: CASSVSMRTEAFF
cdr3_nt: TGTGCCAGCAGCGTAAGCATGCGGACTGAAGCTTTCTTT

j_call: TRBJ2-7
cdr3_length: 17
v_call: TRBV4-2
clone_size: .
d_call: .
cdr3_aa: CASSQSTPTSGVHEQYF
cdr3_nt: TGTGCCAGCAGCCAATCTACGCCGACTAGTGGGGTACACGAGCAGTACTTC

j_call: TRBJ2-6
cdr3_length: 15
v_call: TRBV28
clone_size: once
d_call: .
cdr3_aa: CASTHTVGGANVLTF
cdr3_nt: TGTGCCAGCACTCACACCGTGGGGGGGGCCAACGTCCTGACTTTC

j_call: TRBJ2-7
cdr3_length: 16
v_call: TRBV14
clone_size: .
d_call: TRBD1
cdr3_aa: CASSSSLSVRGLEQYF
cdr3_nt: TGTGCCAGCAGCTCCTCCTTATCGGTTAGGGGGCTCGAGCAGTACTTC

j_call: TRBJ2-1
cdr3_length: 16
v_call: TRBV19
clone_size: .
d_call: TRBD2
cdr3_aa: CASSISLAGPNNEQFF
cdr3_nt: TGTGCCAGTAGTATCTCTCTAGCGGGACCAAACAATGAGCAGTTCTTC

j_call: TRBJ1-2
cdr3_length: 14
v_call: TRBV29-1
clone_size: few
d_call: .
cdr3_aa: CSVAFGGPNYGYTF
cdr3_nt: TGCAGCGTCGCCTTTGGGGGGCCTAACTATGGCTACACCTTC

j_call: TRBJ2-5
cdr3_length: 15
v_call: TRBV5-4
clone_size: .
d_call: TRBD1
cdr3_aa: CASSLGAGGRETQYF
cdr3_nt: TGTGCCAGCAGCTTGGGCGCAGGGGGCAGGGAGACCCAGTACTTC

j_call: TRBJ2-3
cdr3_length: 17
v_call: TRBV19
clone_size: .
d_call: TRBD2
cdr3_aa: CASSTVVSGRARDTQYF
cdr3_nt: TGTGCCAGTAGCACCGTGGTTAGCGGGAGGGCCAGAGATACGCAGTATTTT

j_call: TRBJ2-5
cdr3_length: 14
v_call: TRBV18
clone_size: .
d_call: .
cdr3_aa: CASSPITHEETQYF
cdr3_nt: TGTGCCAGCTCACCAATCACACATGAAGAGACCCAGTACTTC